This section outlines one TCR beta chain sequence together with its context. The data are from a study of identifying expanded T cells in peripheral blood. Using immunoSEQ multiplex PCR, the repertoire was profiled, and TCRdb retains in-frame clones only, with some absent. The table lists over 100,000 clones, approximately 90% of them singletons, with around 8.2% in the top ten. The V gene lost 9 bases and the J gene lost 7 bases, with 25 bases spanning the gap. This CDR3 is 16 amino acids long. Germline values: CDR1 KGHSH, CDR2 LQKENI. Sequenced input: blood. This clonotype was obtained from a person aged 18-70 years in good health. The rearrangement links TRBV18 to TRBJ1-3, with a tentative D call TRBD1 (6 bases). DNA of the CDR3: TGTGCCAGTTCCCCTAGCCGGGGGCTCGGGGAGAACACCATATATTTT. It translates to CASSPSRGLGENTIYF.